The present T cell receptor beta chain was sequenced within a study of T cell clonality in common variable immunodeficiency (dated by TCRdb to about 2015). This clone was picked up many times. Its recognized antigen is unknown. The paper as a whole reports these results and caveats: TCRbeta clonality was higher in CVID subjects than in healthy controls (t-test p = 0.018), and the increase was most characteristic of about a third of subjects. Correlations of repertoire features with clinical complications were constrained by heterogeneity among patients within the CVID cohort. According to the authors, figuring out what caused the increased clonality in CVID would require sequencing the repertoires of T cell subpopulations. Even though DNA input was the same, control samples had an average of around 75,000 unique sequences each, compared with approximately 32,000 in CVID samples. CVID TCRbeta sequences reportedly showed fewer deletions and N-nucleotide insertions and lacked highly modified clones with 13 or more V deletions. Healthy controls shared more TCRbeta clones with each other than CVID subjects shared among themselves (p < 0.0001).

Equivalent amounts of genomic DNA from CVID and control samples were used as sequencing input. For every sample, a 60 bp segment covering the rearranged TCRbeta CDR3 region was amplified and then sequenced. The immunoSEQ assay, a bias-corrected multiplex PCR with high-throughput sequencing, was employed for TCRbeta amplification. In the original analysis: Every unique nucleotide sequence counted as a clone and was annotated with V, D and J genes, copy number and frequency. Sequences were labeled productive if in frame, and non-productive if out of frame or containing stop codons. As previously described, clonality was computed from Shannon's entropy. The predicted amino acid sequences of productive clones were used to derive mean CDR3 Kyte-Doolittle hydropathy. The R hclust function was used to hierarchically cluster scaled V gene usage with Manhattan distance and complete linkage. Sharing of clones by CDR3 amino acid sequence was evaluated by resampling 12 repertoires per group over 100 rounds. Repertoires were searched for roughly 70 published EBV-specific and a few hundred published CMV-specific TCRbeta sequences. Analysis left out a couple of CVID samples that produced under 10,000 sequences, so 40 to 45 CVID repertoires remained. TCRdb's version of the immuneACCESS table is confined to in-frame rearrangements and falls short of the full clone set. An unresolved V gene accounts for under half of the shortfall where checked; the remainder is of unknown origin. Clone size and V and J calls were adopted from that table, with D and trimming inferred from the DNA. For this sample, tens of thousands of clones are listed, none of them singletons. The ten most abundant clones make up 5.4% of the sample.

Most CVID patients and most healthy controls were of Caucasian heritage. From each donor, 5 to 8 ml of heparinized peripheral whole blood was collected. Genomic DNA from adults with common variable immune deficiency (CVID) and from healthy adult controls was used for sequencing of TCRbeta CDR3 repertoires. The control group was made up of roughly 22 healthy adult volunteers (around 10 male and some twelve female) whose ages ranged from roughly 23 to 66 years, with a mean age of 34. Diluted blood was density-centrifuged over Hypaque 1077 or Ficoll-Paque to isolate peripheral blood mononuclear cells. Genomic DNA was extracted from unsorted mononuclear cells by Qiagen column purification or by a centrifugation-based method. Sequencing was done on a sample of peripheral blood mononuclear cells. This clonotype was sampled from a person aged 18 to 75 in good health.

CDR3 DNA, as far as it was read: TGTGCCATCAGTGCTTCGGGCACAGATACG. This translates into CAISASGTDT. The entire CDR3 is CAISASGTDTQYF. The chain was built from TRBV10-3 and TRBJ2-3; the D gene remains uncertain. The read falls 3 residues short of the CDR3 end, and the missing part is taken from the germline J gene. Measured from the cysteine to the phenylalanine, the CDR3 is 13 residues long. The DNA shown is the part of the CDR3 that was read: 30 bases, in frame from base 1. V and J are truncated by 4 bases and 1 base respectively, leaving an intervening sequence of 6 bases. According to the germline V gene, CDR1 reads ENHRY and CDR2 reads SYGVKD.